This T cell receptor (beta chain) stems from a study of blood T cells in healthy people across ages. Using a J-beta primer mix together with a sample-barcoded 5' primer, a second PCR was run for roughly 7 to 12 cycles. TCRdb re-called the 5' RACE reads with MiXCR, one entry per CDR3 protein. Among roughly 800,000 distinct CDR3 sequences listed, around 34% were seen once. This clonotype was recorded many times. CDR1 is LGHNA, CDR2 YSLEER, per germline. The CDR3 contains 16 residues. V lost 1 base and J 0 bases, leaving 11 bases between the germline ends. This clonotype was obtained from a man younger than 35 in good health. The chain is built from TRBV4-3 and TRBJ2-3, with a tentative D call TRBD2 (5 bases). Sequenced input: blood. This CDR3 reads CASSQAGSDSTDTQYF. The CDR3 nucleotides read TGCGCCAGCAGCCAAGCGGGTAGCGACAGCACAGATACGCAGTATTTT.